This record looks at one TCR beta chain sequence and its context. What antigen it recognizes has not been identified. No much larger clone is present one base from it, and per-base qualities are unavailable. High-throughput TCR beta sequencing profiled peripheral blood CD8+ and CD4+ T cells from healthy donors, Susac syndrome patients and multiple sclerosis patients. Susac syndrome patients met recently defined diagnostic criteria for definite or probable disease. Bulk CD8+ and CD4+ T cells were purified magnetically by negative isolation, whereas CD8+ TEMRA cells were enriched by FACS. Blood was collected in EDTA tubes and processed within 24 hours, with PBMCs isolated through density gradient centrifugation. PBMCs intended for TCR sequencing were cryopreserved in liquid nitrogen and were subsequently thawed in a 37 degrees C water bath. Purity of sorted or isolated CD4+, CD8+ and CD8+ TEMRA cells was at least 90%.

These data come from a study of CD8 T cells in Susac syndrome (dated by TCRdb to between 2018 and 2020). About the full investigation: Among the sequenced Susac syndrome patients, six had clinically active disease and roughly eight were in clinical remission. Susac syndrome patients were therapy-naive, on corticosteroids (some also receiving IVIg), or on IVIg alone at blood withdrawal. Whether CD8+ T cell activation and differentiation in Susac syndrome was antigen driven was tested using repertoire sequencing.

What the authors observed across the whole study: In patients with Susac syndrome, the CD4+ T cell repertoire showed no detectable clonal expansion. The study acknowledged that relatively few individuals were included in the TCR sequencing and HLA analysis.

RNA was extracted using the RNeasy kit, and about 0.5 to 1 microgram was reverse transcribed with random hexamers. The immunoSEQ multiplex PCR assay, which covers 54 Vbeta and 13 Jbeta segments, was used to amplify TCR beta CDR3 regions. PCR amplification bias was corrected using a synthetic template baseline for primer optimization and computational correction. Per the source publication's procedure: Reads were annotated to V, D and J genes according to IMGT and were analyzed with immunoSEQ Analyzer, with only productive sequences retained. To calculate clonality, Shannon entropy was normalized by log2 of the number of productive unique sequences and then subtracted from one. For each patient and control, public and private clones were evaluated within the 100 most prevalent clones. A clone was defined as Susac-specific if it was absent from the healthy and MS cohorts, from more than 850 published viral clones and from other ImmuneACCESS disease sequences. The public reads were reprocessed in TCRdb via fastp at Q25 and MiXCR, keeping in-frame beta chains. Rows are unified per CDR3 protein, each entry keeping the most common DNA and genes. These V and J calls rely on TCRdb rather than the paper's analysis. The sample table holds about 180,000 distinct CDR3 sequences, of which 85% to 95% were seen once. Of the sample, 0.099% falls within the top ten clones.

Between the V and J ends, shortened by 5 bases and 4 bases respectively, the junction contains 14 bases. Based on the germline V gene (reference sequence), the CDR1 and CDR2 sequences are SEHNR and FQNEAQ. The CDR3 goes from the cysteine to the phenylalanine over 14 residues. Only the CDR3 DNA stays, 42 bases, in frame from base 1. This receptor chain uses TRBV7-9 and TRBJ1-1, with the D gene too uncertain to name. The clonotype comes from a human donor with Susac syndrome. The source material was CD4+ T cells from PBMCs. The DNA sequence is TGTGCCAGCAGCCTCCTTGCTCGGGGCACTGAAGCTTTCTTT. The encoded protein is CASSLLARGTEAFF.